These T cell receptor beta chains were read from a single sample in a study of blood T cell repertoires in COVID-19. The assay was immunoSEQ multiplex PCR, and TCRdb's table has in-frame clones only and misses some. The repertoire has 250,000 to 300,000 clones, 80% to 90% of them found once; the top ten carry approximately 6%. The specimen was peripheral blood. These receptors were obtained from an older man with acute or convalescent COVID-19. Each CDR3 is given with its conserved first and last residue. The order of the fields is CDR3 DNA, CDR3 protein, clone size, J gene, D gene, V gene. The D gene is left open where the match is weak. The size of a clone is reported for some rows only, either as once, few or many, or as a class for expanded clones.

TGTGCCAGCTCACCGCAGAATAGCAATCAGCCCCAGCATTTT | CASSPQNSNQPQHF | . | TRBJ1-5 | . | TRBV18
TGTGCCAGCAGTCTGCAGGGGGAGAATCAGCCCCAGCATTTT | CASSLQGENQPQHF | few | TRBJ1-5 | TRBD1 | TRBV27
TGTGCCAGTAGTATGTGGGGGCTGAACACCGGGGAGCTGTTTTTT | CASSMWGLNTGELFF | . | TRBJ2-2 | . | TRBV19
TGTGCCAGCAGTGACTCCTTTGGGACAGCGGAGACCCAGTACTTC | CASSDSFGTAETQYF | . | TRBJ2-5 | TRBD1 | TRBV6-4
TGTGCCAGCAGTTTTCGGGATAGCAATCAGCCCCAGCATTTT | CASSFRDSNQPQHF | . | TRBJ1-5 | . | TRBV27
TGTGCCATCAGTGAGTCCAGTCTGGATACGCAGTATTTT | CAISESSLDTQYF | . | TRBJ2-3 | . | TRBV10-3
TGTGCCAGCAGTTTTGAGGGCTACGAGCAGTACTTC | CASSFEGYEQYF | . | TRBJ2-7 | . | TRBV28
TGCGCCAGCAGCATTTCGGGACTAGCGGAGCAAGAGACCCAGTACTTC | CASSISGLAEQETQYF | . | TRBJ2-5 | TRBD2 | TRBV5-1
TGTGCCAGCAGCTTGTCAGGTCTTTCCTACGAGCAGTACTTC | CASSLSGLSYEQYF | . | TRBJ2-7 | . | TRBV5-4
TGTGCCAGCAGCCAAGTTGTTCGAGGTGAGCAGTACTTC | CASSQVVRGEQYF | . | TRBJ2-7 | . | TRBV14
TGTGCCAGCATACGTAGCGGGGGGAGCTCCTACGAGCAGTACTTC | CASIRSGGSSYEQYF | . | TRBJ2-7 | TRBD2 | TRBV27
TGTGCCAGCGGTATGGGCGGGACTAATGAAAAACTGTTTTTT | CASGMGGTNEKLFF | . | TRBJ1-4 | . | TRBV2
TGTGCCAGCTCACTTCAGGGGGCCCCGAACACTGAAGCTTTCTTT | CASSLQGAPNTEAFF | once | TRBJ1-1 | TRBD1 | TRBV18
TGTGCCATCAGTGAGTCGTCCCCCAGCTCTGGGGCCAACGTCCTGACTTTC | CAISESSPSSGANVLTF | . | TRBJ2-6 | . | TRBV10-3
TGTGCCAGCATCGGGGAATCGGGCAATCAGCCCCAGCATTTT | CASIGESGNQPQHF | . | TRBJ1-5 | . | TRBV2
TGTGCCAGCAGTGGCCCCGGGACAGGGCATTATAATTCACCCCTCCACTTT | CASSGPGTGHYNSPLHF | . | TRBJ1-6 | TRBD1 | TRBV28
. | CASSEVGGGTF | . | TRBJ1-2 | . | TRBV6-1
TGTGCCAGCAGTTTATCGATGGGACTATGGTATGAGCAGTTCTTC | CASSLSMGLWYEQFF | once | TRBJ2-1 | TRBD2 | TRBV27
TGTGCCAGCAGTGCCGGGACAGGGGTTTACGAGCAGTACTTC | CASSAGTGVYEQYF | . | TRBJ2-7 | TRBD1 | TRBV25-1
TGTGCCAGCAGCCTCGGGACAGGGAGGCGGGGGGCCACTGAAGCTTTCTTT | CASSLGTGRRGATEAFF | . | TRBJ1-1 | TRBD1 | TRBV28
TGTGCCAGCAGTAAACAGGGGGGATTGTGGAACACTGAAGCTTTCTTT | CASSKQGGLWNTEAFF | . | TRBJ1-1 | TRBD1 | TRBV2
TGCGCCAGCAGCTTGGCCACAGGAAGTAATTCACCCCTCCACTTT | CASSLATGSNSPLHF | . | TRBJ1-6 | . | TRBV5-1
TGTGCCAGCAGTTCTACACAGGGGCCAACCTACGAGCAGTACTTC | CASSSTQGPTYEQYF | . | TRBJ2-7 | TRBD1 | TRBV6-1
TGTGCCAGCAGCGGACACATGTCAGATACGCAGTATTTT | CASSGHMSDTQYF | . | TRBJ2-3 | . | TRBV7-2
TGCAGCGTAGCCGCCGGCGGAACCTACAATGAGCAGTTCTTC | CSVAAGGTYNEQFF | . | TRBJ2-1 | . | TRBV29-1
TGTGCCACCAGTGACACTAGCCGGGCCCCCCCTGAAGCTTTCTTT | CATSDTSRAPPEAFF | . | TRBJ1-1 | . | TRBV24-1
TGCGCCAGCAGGGACGTCCGGGGTTCCGGGGAGCTGTTTTTT | CASRDVRGSGELFF | . | TRBJ2-2 | . | TRBV5-1
TGTGCCAGCAGCGTAGTCGGACAGGCAGCGTCTGAAGCTTTCTTT | CASSVVGQAASEAFF | . | TRBJ1-1 | TRBD1 | TRBV9
TGTGCCAGCAGCCCCGAAGCGAGCGCGGCCCAGTACTTC | CASSPEASAAQYF | . | TRBJ2-5 | . | TRBV2
TGTGCCAGCAGCACGGGAGGGCTCACGACGCAGTATTTT | CASSTGGLTTQYF | . | TRBJ2-3 | TRBD2 | TRBV7-9
TGTGCCAGCAGCCAAGATTCCGGGGGACCCCGAGAGTACTTC | CASSQDSGGPREYF | . | TRBJ2-7 | . | TRBV4-2
TGTGCCAGCCGTAGACAGGGGGAGGAGACCCAGTACTTC | CASRRQGEETQYF | . | TRBJ2-5 | TRBD1 | TRBV18
TGTGCCAGCAGCCCCGGACAGCTCAATCAGCCCCAGCATTTT | CASSPGQLNQPQHF | . | TRBJ1-5 | . | TRBV7-3
TGTGCCAGCCGAACGCCGGGACTTGTAGGCACCGGGGAGCTGTTTTTT | CASRTPGLVGTGELFF | few | TRBJ2-2 | . | TRBV7-9
TGTGCCAGCAGCTTAGAGGGGGAACATTATGGCTACACCTTC | CASSLEGEHYGYTF | once | TRBJ1-2 | . | TRBV7-9
TGTGCCATCAGTTCGACAGGGGGCCATCAGCCCCAGCATTTT | CAISSTGGHQPQHF | few | TRBJ1-5 | TRBD1 | TRBV10-3
TGCGCCAGCAGCTTATCCGGGACTCCTTCATACAATGAGCAGTTCTTC | CASSLSGTPSYNEQFF | once | TRBJ2-1 | . | TRBV5-1
TGCGCCAGCAGCTTGGAGCCGATCTATGGCTACACCTTC | CASSLEPIYGYTF | . | TRBJ1-2 | . | TRBV5-1
TGCGCCAGCAGCTTGGGACAGGGGTTAGAGACCCAGTACTTC | CASSLGQGLETQYF | . | TRBJ2-5 | TRBD1 | TRBV5-1
TGTGCCAGTAGTTCCTTTGCTGGGGGGGGCACTGAAGCTTTCTTT | CASSSFAGGGTEAFF | . | TRBJ1-1 | . | TRBV19
TGTGCCAGCATCCGGGGTAGCAACTCCTACAATGAGCAGTTCTTC | CASIRGSNSYNEQFF | few | TRBJ2-1 | . | TRBV5-8
TGTGCCAGCAGCTTGGGACAGGCGAACACTGAAGCTTTCTTT | CASSLGQANTEAFF | once | TRBJ1-1 | TRBD1 | TRBV11-2
TGTGCCACCAGTGACTGGGGACAGGATGAGACCCAGTACTTC | CATSDWGQDETQYF | . | TRBJ2-5 | TRBD1 | TRBV24-1
TGTGCCAGCAGCGTAGTTTTCCGGACAGATCCCTATGGCTACACCTTC | CASSVVFRTDPYGYTF | . | TRBJ1-2 | . | TRBV9
TGTGCCAGTAGTAGGACTAGCGGGGGGACCGCGAACACCGGGGAGCTGTTTTTT | CASSRTSGGTANTGELFF | . | TRBJ2-2 | TRBD2 | TRBV19
TGTGCCAGCAGCCACTCGACTTGGAACACTGAAGCTTTCTTT | CASSHSTWNTEAFF | . | TRBJ1-1 | . | TRBV3-1/TRBV3-2
TGCGCCAGCAGTCCCATGGGCGGGGGATGGAACAATGAGCAGTTCTTC | CASSPMGGGWNNEQFF | . | TRBJ2-1 | TRBD2 | TRBV5-1
TGTGCCAGCAGTTGGGGACAGGTGGGTCAGCCCCAGCATTTT | CASSWGQVGQPQHF | . | TRBJ1-5 | TRBD1 | TRBV28